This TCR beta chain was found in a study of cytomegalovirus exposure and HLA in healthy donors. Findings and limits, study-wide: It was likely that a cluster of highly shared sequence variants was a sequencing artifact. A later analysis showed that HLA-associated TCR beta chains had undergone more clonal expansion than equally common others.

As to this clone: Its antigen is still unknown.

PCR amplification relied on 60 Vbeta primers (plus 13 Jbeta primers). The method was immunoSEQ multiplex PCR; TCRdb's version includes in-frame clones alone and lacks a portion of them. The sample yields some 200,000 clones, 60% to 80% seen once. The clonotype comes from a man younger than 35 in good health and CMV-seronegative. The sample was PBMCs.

The CDR3 bases are TGTGCCTGGAGTCATGGACAGGGGGCCTACGAGCAGTACTTC. This translates into CAWSHGQGAYEQYF. The rearrangement uses TRBV30 and TRBJ2-5; the match to TRBD1 covers 10 bases. TRBJ2-7 matches the DNA end more closely, so the J call is doubtful. This CDR3 contains 14 residues. Germline lookup yields CDR1 GTSNPN and CDR2 SVGIG (reference sequence).